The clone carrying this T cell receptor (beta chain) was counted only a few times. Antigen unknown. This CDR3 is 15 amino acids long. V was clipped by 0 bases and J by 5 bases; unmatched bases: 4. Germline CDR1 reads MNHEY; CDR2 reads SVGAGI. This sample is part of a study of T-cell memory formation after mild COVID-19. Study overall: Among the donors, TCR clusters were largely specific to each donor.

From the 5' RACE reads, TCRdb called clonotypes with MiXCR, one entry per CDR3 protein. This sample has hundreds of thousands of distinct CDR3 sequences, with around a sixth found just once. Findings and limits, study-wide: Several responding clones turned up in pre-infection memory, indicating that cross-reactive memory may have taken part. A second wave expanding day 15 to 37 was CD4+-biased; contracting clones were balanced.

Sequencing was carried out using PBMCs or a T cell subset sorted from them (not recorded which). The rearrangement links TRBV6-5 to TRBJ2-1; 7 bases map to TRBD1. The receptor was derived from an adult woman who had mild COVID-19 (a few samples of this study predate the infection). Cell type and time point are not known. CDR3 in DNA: TGTGCCAGCAGTTACTCGGGACAGCGCGACAATGAGCAGTTCTTC. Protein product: CASSYSGQRDNEQFF.